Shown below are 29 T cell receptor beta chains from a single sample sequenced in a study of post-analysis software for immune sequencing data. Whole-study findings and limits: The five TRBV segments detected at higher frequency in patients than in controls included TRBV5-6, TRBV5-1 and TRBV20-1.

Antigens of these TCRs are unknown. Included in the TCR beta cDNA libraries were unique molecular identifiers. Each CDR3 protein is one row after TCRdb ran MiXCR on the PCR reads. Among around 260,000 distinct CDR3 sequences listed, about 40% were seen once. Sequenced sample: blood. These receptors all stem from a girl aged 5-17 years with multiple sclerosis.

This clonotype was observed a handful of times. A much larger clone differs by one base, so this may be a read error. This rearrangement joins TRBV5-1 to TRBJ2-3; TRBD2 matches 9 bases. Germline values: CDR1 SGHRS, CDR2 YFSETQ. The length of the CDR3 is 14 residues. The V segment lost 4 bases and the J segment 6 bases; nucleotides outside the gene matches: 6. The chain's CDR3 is CASSGRGGGDTQYF. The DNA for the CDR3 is TGCGCCAGCAGCGGACGCGGGGGGGGTGATACGCAGTATTTT. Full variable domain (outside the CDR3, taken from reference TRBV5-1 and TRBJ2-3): KAGVTQTPRYLIKTRGQQVTLSCSPISGHRSVSWYQQTPGQGLQFLFEYFSETQRNKGNFPGRFSGRQFSNSRSEMNVSTLELGDSALYLCASSGRGGGDTQYFGPGTRLTVL.

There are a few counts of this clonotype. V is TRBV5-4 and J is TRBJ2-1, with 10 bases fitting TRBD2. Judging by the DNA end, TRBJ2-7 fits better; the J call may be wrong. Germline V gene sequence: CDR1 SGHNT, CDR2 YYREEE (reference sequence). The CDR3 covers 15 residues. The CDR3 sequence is CASSLGLAGYNEQYF. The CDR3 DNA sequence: TGTGCCAGCAGCTTGGGACTAGCGGGCTACAATGAGCAGTACTTC.

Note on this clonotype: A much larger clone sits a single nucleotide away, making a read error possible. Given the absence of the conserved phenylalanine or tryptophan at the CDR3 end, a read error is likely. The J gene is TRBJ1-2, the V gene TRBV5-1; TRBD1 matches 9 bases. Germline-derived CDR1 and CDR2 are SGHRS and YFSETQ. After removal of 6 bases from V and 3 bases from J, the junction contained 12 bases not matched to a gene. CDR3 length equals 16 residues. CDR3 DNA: TGCGCCAGCAACCCAACCTCGGGACAGGGTGACTATGGCTACACCCTC. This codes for CASNPTSGQGDYGYTL.

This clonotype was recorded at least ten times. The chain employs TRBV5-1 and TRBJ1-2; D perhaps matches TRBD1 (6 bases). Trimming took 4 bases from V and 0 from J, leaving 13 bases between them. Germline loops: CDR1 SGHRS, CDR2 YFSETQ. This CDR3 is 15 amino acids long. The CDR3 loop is CASSLRDTPNYGYTF. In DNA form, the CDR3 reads TGCGCCAGCAGCCTCCGGGACACACCTAACTATGGCTACACCTTC.

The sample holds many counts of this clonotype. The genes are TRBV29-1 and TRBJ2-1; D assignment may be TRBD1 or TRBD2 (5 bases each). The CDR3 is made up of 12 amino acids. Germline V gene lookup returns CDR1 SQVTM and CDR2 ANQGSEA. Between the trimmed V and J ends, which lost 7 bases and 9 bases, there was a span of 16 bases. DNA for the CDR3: TGCAGCGGAGAAGGGACCGCAATTGAGCAGTTCTTC. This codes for CSGEGTAIEQFF.

The CDR3 DNA reads as TGTGCCAGCAGCGACACCTACCAAGAGACCCAGTACTTC. Translating gives CASSDTYQETQYF. This chain uses TRBV6-2 or TRBV6-3 with TRBJ2-5; D is unresolved. The V end lost 6 bases, the J end lost 0 bases, and 8 bases lay between the germline ends. This CDR3 contains 13 residues. In germline, CDR1 is MNHEY, CDR2 SVGEGT.

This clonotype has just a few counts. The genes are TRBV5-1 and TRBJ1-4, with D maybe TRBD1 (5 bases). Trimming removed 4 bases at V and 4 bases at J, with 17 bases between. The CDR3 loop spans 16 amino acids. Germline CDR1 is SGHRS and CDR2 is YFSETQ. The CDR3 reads CASSLNHGGSNEKLFF. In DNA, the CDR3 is TGCGCCAGCAGCCTGAACCACGGGGGAAGTAATGAAAAACTGTTTTTT. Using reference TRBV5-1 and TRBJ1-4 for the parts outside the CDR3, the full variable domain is KAGVTQTPRYLIKTRGQQVTLSCSPISGHRSVSWYQQTPGQGLQFLFEYFSETQRNKGNFPGRFSGRQFSNSRSEMNVSTLELGDSALYLCASSLNHGGSNEKLFFGSGTQLSVL.

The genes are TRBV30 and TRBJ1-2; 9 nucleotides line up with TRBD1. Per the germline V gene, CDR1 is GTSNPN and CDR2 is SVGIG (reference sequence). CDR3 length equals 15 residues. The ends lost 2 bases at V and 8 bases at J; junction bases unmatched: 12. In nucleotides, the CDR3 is TGTGCCTGGAGTCCGTCCTTCGGGACAGGGAGCGGCTACACCTTC. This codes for CAWSPSFGTGSGYTF.

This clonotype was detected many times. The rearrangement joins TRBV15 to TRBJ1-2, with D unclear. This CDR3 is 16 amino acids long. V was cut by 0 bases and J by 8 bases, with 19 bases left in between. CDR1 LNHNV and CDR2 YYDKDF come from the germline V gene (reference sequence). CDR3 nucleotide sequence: TGTGCCACCAGCAGAGATCGGACTTTAGGAGTGTACGGCTACACCTTC. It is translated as CATSRDRTLGVYGYTF.

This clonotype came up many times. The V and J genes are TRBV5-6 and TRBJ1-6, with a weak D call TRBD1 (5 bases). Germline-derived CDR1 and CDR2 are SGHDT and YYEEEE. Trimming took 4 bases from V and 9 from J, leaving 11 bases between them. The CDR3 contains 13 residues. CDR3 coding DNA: TGTGCCAGCAGCGTAAAGGGGACTTCACCCCTCCACTTT. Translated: CASSVKGTSPLHF.

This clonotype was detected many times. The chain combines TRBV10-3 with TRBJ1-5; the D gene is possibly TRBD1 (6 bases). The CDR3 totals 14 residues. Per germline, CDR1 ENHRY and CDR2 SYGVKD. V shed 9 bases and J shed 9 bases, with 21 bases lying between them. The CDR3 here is CAIGGQQGLGPQHF. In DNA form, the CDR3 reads TGTGCCATAGGGGGACAACAGGGTCTTGGGCCCCAGCATTTT.

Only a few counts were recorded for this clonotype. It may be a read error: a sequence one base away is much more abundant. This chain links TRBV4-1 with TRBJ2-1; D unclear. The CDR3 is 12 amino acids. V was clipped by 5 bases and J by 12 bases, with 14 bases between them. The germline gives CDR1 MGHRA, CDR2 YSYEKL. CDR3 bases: TGCGCCAGCAGCTCAAGGTCGCGGAGGCAGTTCTTC. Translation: CASSSRSRRQFF.

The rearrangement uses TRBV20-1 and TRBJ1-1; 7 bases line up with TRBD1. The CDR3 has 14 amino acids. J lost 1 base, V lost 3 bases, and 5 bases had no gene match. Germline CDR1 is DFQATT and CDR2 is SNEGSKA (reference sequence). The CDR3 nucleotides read TGCAGTGCTAGTTCACAGGGGCCGAACACTGAAGCTTTCTTT. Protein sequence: CSASSQGPNTEAFF.

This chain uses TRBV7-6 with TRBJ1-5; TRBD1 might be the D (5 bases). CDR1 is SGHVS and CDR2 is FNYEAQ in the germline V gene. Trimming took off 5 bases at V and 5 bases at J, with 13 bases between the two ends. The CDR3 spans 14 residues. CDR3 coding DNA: TGTGCCAGCAGCCTCGCAGGGCCCGATCAGCCCCAGCATTTT. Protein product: CASSLAGPDQPQHF.

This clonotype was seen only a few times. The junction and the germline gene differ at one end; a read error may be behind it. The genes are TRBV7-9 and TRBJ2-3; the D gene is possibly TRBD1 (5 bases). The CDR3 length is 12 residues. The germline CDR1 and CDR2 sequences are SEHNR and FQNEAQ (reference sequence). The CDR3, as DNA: TGTGCCAGCAGGTTAAAAACAGGTACGCAGTATTTT. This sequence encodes CASRLKTGTQYF.

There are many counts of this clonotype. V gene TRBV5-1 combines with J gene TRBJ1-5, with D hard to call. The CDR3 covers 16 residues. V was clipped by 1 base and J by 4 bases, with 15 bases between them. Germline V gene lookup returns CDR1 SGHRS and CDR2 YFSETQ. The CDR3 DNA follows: TGCGCCAGCAGCTTGTCCGGGGAGGGTGGGAATCAGCCCCAGCATTTT. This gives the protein CASSLSGEGGNQPQHF.

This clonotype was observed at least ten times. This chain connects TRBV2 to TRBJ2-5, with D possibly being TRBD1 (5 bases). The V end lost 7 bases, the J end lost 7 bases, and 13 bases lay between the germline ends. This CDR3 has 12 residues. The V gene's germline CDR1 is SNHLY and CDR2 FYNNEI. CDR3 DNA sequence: TGTGCCAGCACTAGGGGATCCGGGACCCAGTACTTC. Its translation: CASTRGSGTQYF. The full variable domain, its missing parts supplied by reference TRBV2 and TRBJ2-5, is EPEVTQTPSHQVTQMGQEVILRCVPISNHLYFYWYRQILGQKVEFLVSFYNNEISEKSEIFDDQFSVERPDGSNFTLKIRSTKLEDSAMYFCASTRGSGTQYFGPGTRLLVL.

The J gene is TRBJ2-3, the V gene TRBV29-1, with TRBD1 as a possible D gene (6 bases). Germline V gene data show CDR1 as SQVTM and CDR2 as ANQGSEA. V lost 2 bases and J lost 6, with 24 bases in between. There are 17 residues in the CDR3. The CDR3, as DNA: TGCAGCGTTGAAACCCTCGTTAGGGGGTTCAAAATGGATACGCAGTATTTT. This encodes CSVETLVRGFKMDTQYF.

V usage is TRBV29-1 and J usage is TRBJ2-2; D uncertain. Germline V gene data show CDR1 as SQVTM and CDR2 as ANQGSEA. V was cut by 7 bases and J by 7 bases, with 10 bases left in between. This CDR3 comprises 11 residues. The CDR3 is CSELSGGELFF. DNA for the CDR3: TGCAGCGAACTCTCGGGCGGGGAGCTGTTTTTT.

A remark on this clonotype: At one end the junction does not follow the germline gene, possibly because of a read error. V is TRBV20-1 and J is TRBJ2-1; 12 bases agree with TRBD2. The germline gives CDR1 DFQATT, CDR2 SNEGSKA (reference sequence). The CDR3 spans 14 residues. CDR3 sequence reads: CSARGLAGGNERFF. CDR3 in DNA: TGCAGTGCTAGGGGACTAGCGGGTGGTAATGAGCGGTTCTTC.

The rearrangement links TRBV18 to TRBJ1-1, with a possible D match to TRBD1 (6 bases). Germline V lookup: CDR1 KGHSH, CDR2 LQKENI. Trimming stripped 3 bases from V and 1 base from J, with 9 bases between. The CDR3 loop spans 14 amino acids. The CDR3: CASSPGRGNTEAFF. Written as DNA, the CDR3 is TGTGCCAGCTCACCGGGCAGGGGGAACACTGAAGCTTTCTTT.

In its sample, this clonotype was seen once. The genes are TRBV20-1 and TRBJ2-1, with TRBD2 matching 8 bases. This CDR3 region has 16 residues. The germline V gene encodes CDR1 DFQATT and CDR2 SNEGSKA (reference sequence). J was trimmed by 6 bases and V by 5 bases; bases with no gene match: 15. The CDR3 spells CSAESGRGGSGNEQFF. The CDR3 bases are TGCAGTGCTGAAAGCGGTCGGGGGGGGTCCGGCAATGAGCAGTTCTTC.

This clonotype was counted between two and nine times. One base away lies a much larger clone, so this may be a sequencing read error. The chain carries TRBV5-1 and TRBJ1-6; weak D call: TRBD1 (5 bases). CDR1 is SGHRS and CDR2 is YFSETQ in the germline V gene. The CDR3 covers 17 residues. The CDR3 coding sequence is TGCGCCAGCAGCTTGGAGGGGCCAGGACGAAACAATTCACCCCCCCACTTT. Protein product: CASSLEGPGRNNSPPHF.

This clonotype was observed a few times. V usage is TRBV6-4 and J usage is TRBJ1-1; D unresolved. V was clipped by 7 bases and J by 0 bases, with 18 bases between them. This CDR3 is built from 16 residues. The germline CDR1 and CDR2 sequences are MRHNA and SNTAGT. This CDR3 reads CASIEEFGPLNTEAFF. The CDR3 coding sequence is TGTGCCAGCATCGAGGAGTTTGGGCCCTTGAACACTGAAGCTTTCTTT.

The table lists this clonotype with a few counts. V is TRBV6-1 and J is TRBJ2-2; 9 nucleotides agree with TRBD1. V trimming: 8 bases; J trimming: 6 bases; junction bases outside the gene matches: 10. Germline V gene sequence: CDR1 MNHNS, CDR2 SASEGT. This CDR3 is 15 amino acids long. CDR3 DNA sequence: TGTGCCAGCTCGGGACAGGGTCTTAAGGCCGGGGAGCTGTTTTTT. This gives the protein CASSGQGLKAGELFF.

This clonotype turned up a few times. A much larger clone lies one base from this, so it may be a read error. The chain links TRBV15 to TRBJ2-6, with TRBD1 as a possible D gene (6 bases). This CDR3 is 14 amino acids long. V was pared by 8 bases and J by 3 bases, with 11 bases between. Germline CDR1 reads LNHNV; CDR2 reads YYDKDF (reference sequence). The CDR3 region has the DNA TGTGCCACCTCTTGCAGGGGTGGGGCCAACGTCCTGACTTTC. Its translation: CATSCRGGANVLTF.

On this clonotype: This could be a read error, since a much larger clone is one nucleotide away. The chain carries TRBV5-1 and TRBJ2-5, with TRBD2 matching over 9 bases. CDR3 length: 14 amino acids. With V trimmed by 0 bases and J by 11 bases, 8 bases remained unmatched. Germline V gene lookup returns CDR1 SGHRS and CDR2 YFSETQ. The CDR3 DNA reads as TGCGCCAGCAGCTTGGGGCGGGAGGGCAATGAGCAGTACTTC. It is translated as CASSLGREGNEQYF.

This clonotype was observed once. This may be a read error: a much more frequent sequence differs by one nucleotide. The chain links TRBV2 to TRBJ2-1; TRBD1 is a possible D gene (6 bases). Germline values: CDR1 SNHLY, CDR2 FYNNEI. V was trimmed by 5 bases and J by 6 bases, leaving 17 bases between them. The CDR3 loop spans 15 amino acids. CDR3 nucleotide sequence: TGTGCCAGCAGTCAAGGACAGAGGGGCCCCAATGAGCAGTTCTTC. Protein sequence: CASSQGQRGPNEQFF.

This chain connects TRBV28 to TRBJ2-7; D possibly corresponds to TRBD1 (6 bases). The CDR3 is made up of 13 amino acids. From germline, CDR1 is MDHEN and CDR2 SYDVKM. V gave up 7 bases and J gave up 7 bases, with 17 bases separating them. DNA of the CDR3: TGTGCCAGCACGACAGGTGGGACACTTGAGCAGTACTTC. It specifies CASTTGGTLEQYF.